What follows describes a single T cell receptor beta chain. Its cognate antigen is unknown. Sequencing was performed with immunoSEQ multiplex PCR; in TCRdb, only in-frame clones are kept and a portion is missing. The sample has around 130,000 clones, around 93% seen once. The data are from a study of OX40 agonist ivuxolimab in advanced cancers. Study-wide background: Aged 23 to 79 with a mean of approximately 57 years, they were about 83% male.

Study findings and constraints: There was clonal expansion of CD4+ and CD8+ blood T cells by week 6 at 0.1 to 3.0 mg/kg. It was not determined which antigens were specifically recognized by the peripheral T cells that had undergone clonal expansion.

The V gene's germline CDR1 is SEHNR and CDR2 FQNEAQ (reference sequence). Trimming shortened V by 4 bases and J by 6 bases, and 17 bases separated the two germline ends. The CDR3 is made up of 15 amino acids. Researchers took blood at baseline, on cycle 4 day 1, and on cycle 7 day 1. The sequence was obtained from an adult with an advanced solid tumor such as melanoma, head and neck, liver or kidney cancer. V gene TRBV7-9 combines with J gene TRBJ2-3; D is possibly TRBD1 or TRBD2 (5 bases each). The input for sequencing was CD4+ or CD8+ T cells sorted from blood, taken in a trial of the OX40 agonist ivuxolimab. The CDR3 DNA is TGTGCCAGCAGCTCCTCCGGGGCTAGAACGGATACGCAGTATTTT. This translates into CASSSSGARTDTQYF.